This T cell receptor beta chain emerged from a study of CD8+CD57+ T cells in acquired aplastic anemia. Study summary: On average, sorted CD4+ and CD8+ cells gave approximately 3 ug of DNA.

The template used for profiling TCR beta VDJ and CDR3 was genomic DNA. TCRdb fed the reads into MiXCR, producing one record per CDR3 protein. This sample has about 180,000 distinct CDR3 sequences, with under 50% found just once. V lost 3 bases and J lost 8, with 14 bases in between. The CDR3 covers 13 residues. In germline, CDR1 is SGDLS, CDR2 YYNGEE. Those patients picked for sequencing had displayed CD8+CD57+ cell expansion on flow cytometry. Patients were therapy-naive when their blood was sampled. J is TRBJ1-1 and V is TRBV9, with D maybe TRBD1 (5 bases). The receptor was derived from a human donor with aplastic anemia. Sequenced sample: sorted CD4+, CD8+, or CD8+CD57+ T cells (not recorded which) from PBMCs. CDR3 coding DNA: TGTGCCAGCAGCGCGGGGGGGGACGGAGAAGCTTTCTTT. Protein product: CASSAGGDGEAFF.